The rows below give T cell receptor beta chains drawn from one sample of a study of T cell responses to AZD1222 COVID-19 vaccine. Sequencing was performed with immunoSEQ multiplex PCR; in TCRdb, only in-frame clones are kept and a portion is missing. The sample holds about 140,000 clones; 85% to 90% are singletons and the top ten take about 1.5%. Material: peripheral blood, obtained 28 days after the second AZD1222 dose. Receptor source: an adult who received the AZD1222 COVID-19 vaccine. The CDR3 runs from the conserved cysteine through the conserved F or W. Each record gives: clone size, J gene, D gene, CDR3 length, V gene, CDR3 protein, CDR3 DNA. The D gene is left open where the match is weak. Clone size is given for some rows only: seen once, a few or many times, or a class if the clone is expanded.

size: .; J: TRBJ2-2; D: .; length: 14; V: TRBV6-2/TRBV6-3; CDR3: CASSSDLRTGELFF; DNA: TGTGCCAGCAGTTCTGACCTAAGAACCGGGGAGCTGTTTTTT
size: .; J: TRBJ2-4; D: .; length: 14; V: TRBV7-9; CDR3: CASSPAGALNIQYF; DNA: TGTGCCAGCAGCCCTGCGGGGGCCCTAAACATTCAGTACTTC
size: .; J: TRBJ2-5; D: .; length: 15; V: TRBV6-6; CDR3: CASSYTGTGGLTQYF; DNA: TGTGCCAGCAGTTACACCGGAACCGGTGGATTGACCCAGTACTTC
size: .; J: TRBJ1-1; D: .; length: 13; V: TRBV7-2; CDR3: CASSLGMGLGAFF; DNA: TGTGCCAGCAGCTTGGGGATGGGTCTGGGAGCTTTCTTT
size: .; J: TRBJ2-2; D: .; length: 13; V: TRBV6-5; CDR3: CASQQSPPGELFF; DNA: TGTGCCAGCCAACAAAGCCCCCCCGGGGAGCTGTTTTTT
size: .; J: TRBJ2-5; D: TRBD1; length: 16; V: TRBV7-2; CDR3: CASSLTLDRVEETQYF; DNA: TGTGCCAGCAGCTTAACCTTGGACAGGGTCGAAGAGACCCAGTACTTC
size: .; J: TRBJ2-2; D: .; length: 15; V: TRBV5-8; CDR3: CASSPSRGLVGELFF; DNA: TGTGCCAGCAGCCCTAGCCGGGGGCTGGTCGGGGAGCTGTTTTTT
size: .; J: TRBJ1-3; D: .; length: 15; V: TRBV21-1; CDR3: CASSTLTRFGNTIYF; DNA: TGTGCCAGCAGCACCCTGACACGGTTTGGAAACACCATATATTTT
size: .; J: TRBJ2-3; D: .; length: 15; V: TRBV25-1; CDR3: CASSDWRGITDTQYF; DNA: TGTGCCAGCAGTGATTGGCGGGGAATCACAGATACGCAGTATTTT
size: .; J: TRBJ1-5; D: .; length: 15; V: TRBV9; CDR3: CASSSNVNSNQPQHF; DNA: TGTGCCAGCAGCTCAAACGTTAATAGCAATCAGCCCCAGCATTTT
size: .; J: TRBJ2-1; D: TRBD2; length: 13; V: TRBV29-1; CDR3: CSVAGVLAGEQFF; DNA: TGCAGCGTTGCGGGGGTTTTAGCGGGTGAGCAGTTCTTC
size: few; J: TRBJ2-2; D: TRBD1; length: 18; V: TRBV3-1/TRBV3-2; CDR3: CASSQQRTGPRRAGELFF; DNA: TGTGCCAGCAGCCAGCAACGGACAGGCCCGCGGCGTGCCGGGGAGCTGTTTTTT
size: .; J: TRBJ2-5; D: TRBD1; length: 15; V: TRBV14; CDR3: CASSQADREQETQYF; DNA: TGTGCCAGCAGCCAAGCGGACAGGGAACAAGAGACCCAGTACTTC
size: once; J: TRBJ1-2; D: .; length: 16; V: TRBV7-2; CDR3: CASGSMEDTANYGYTF; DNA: TGTGCCAGCGGTTCTATGGAGGATACTGCTAACTATGGCTACACCTTC
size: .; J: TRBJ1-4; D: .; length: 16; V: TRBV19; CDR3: CASSIERQLGGEKLFF; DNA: TGTGCCAGTAGTATTGAACGACAGTTGGGCGGTGAAAAACTGTTTTTT
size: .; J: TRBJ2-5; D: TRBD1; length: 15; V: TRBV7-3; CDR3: CASSLDRGNQETQYF; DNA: TGTGCCAGCAGCTTAGACAGGGGGAATCAAGAGACCCAGTACTTC
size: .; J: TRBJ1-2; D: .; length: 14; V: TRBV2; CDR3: CASSASGHGTLYTF; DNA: TGTGCCAGCAGTGCAAGTGGACATGGGACCCTCTACACCTTC
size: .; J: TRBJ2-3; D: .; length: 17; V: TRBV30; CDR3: CAWSVYQKGGRADTQYF; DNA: TGTGCCTGGAGTGTTTATCAGAAGGGGGGTCGGGCAGATACGCAGTATTTT
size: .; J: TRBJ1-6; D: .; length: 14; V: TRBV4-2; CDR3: CASSYWGLDSPLHF; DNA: TGTGCCAGCAGCTATTGGGGCTTGGATTCACCCCTCCACTTT
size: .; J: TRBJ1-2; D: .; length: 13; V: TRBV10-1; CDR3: CASSDLVGGGYTF; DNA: TGCGCCAGCAGTGACTTAGTCGGGGGTGGCTACACCTTC
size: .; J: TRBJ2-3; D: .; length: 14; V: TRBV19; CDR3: CASSIDNIIDTQYF; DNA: TGTGCCAGTAGTATAGATAACATCATAGATACGCAGTATTTT
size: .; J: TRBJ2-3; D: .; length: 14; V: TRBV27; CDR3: CASSLSSGADTQYF; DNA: TGTGCCAGCAGTTTATCGTCAGGGGCAGATACGCAGTATTTT
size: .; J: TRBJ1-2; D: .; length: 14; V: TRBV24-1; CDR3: CATSDLASNYGYTF; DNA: TGTGCCACCAGTGATTTGGCATCTAACTATGGCTACACCTTC
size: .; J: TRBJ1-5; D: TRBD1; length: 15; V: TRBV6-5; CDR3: CASSHGQGANQPQHF; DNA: TGTGCCAGCAGTCATGGACAGGGCGCTAATCAGCCCCAGCATTTT
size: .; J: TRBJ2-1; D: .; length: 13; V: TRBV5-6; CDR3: CASRPPLGVEQFF; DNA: TGTGCCAGCAGACCCCCCCTCGGGGTGGAGCAGTTCTTC
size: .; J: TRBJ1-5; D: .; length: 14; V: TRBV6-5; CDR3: CASTITRGNQPQHF; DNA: TGTGCCAGCACCATTACACGGGGGAATCAGCCCCAGCATTTT
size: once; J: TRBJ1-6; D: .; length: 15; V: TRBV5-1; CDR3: CASSEENSYNSPLHF; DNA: TGCGCCAGCAGCGAGGAGAACTCCTATAATTCACCCCTCCACTTT
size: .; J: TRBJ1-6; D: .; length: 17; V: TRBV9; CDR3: CASSVGYRARGDSPLHF; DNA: TGTGCCAGCAGCGTAGGGTACAGGGCCCGCGGAGATTCACCCCTCCACTTT
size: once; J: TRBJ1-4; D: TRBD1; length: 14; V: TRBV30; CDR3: CAWSTTGGNEKLFF; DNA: TGTGCCTGGAGTACAACAGGGGGCAATGAAAAACTGTTTTTT
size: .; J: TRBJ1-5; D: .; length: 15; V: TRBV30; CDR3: CAWSVTRGINQPQHF; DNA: TGTGCCTGGAGTGTAACGCGAGGAATCAATCAGCCCCAGCATTTT
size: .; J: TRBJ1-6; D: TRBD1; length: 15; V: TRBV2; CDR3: CASILTGFYNSPLHF; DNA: TGTGCCAGCATCCTGACAGGGTTCTATAATTCACCCCTCCACTTT
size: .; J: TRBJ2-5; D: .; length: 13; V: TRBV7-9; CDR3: CASSLSDRRDQYF; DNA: TGTGCCAGCAGCTTATCGGATCGTAGGGACCAGTACTTC
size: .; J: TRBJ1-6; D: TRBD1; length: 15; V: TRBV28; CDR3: CASSSTGGAIGPLHF; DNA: TGTGCCAGCAGTTCTACAGGGGGGGCGATTGGACCCCTCCACTTT
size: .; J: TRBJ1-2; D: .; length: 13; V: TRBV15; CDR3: CATSRGTNYGYTF; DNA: TGTGCCACCAGCAGGGGCACTAACTATGGCTACACCTTC
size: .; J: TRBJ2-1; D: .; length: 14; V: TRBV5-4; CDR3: CASSLAGRSNEQFF; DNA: TGTGCCAGCAGCTTGGCGGGACGTAGCAATGAGCAGTTCTTC
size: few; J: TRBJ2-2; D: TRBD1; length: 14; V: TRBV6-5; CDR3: CASREQGAGGELFF; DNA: TGTGCCAGCAGAGAGCAGGGGGCTGGCGGGGAGCTGTTTTTT
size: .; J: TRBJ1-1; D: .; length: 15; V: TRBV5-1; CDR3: CASSLEGRGFTEAFF; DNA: TGCGCCAGCAGCTTAGAAGGCAGGGGTTTCACTGAAGCTTTCTTT
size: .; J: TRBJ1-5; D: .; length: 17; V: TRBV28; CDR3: CASSPQGQSYSNQPQHF; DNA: TGTGCCAGCAGTCCCCAAGGACAGTCATATAGCAATCAGCCCCAGCATTTT
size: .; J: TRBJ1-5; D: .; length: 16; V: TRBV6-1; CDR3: CASSEASKGSNQPQHF; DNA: TGTGCCAGCAGTGAAGCGAGTAAGGGGAGCAATCAGCCCCAGCATTTT
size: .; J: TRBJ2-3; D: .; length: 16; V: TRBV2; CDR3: CASSEQGFIRTDTQYF; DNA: TGTGCCAGCAGTGAACAGGGTTTCATCAGAACAGATACGCAGTATTTT
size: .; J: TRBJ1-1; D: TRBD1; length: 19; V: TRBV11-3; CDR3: CASSLPRGQFPKNYAEAFF; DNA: TGTGCCAGCAGCTTACCGAGGGGACAGTTCCCGAAAAACTACGCTGAAGCTTTCTTT
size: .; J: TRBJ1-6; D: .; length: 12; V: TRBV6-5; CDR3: CASSYASSPLHF; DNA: TGTGCCAGCAGTTACGCCTCTTCACCCCTCCACTTT